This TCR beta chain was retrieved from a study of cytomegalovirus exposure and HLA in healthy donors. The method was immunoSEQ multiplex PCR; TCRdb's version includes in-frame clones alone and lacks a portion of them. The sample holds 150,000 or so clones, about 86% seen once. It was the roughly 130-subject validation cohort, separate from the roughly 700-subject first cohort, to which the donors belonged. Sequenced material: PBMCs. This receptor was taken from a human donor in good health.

The CDR3 nucleotides read TGTGCCAGCGGAGGTAGCGGGGCCTCTTACGAGCAGTACTTC. Translation gives CASGGSGASYEQYF. The chain combines TRBV9 with TRBJ2-7, with 8 bases fitting TRBD2. Germline CDR1 and CDR2: SGDLS and YYNGEE. Unmatched junction bases numbered 10, after V lost 7 bases and J lost 4 bases. This CDR3 is built from 14 residues.